This T cell receptor (beta chain) is from a study of cytomegalovirus exposure and HLA in healthy donors. Study overall: Earlier, 200 million or so T cells were analyzed, and 90 million to 140 million unique TCR beta sequences were found among them. Study conclusions and caveats: CMV serostatus was the sole immune exposure data available. Earlier analysis found most TCR beta V segments productive about 87% or about 30% of the time. Some public TCRs appeared in many individuals, while most sequences were rare.

V dropped 7 bases and J dropped 2; count of bases not matched to a gene: 16. CDR1 is MDHEN and CDR2 is SYDVKM in the germline V gene. CDR3 length equals 19 residues. This PCR relied on a set of 60 Vbeta primers and 13 Jbeta primers. TCRdb's table, derived via immunoSEQ multiplex PCR, lists solely in-frame clones and lacks some. The sample includes over 95,000 clones, 70% to 85% of them seen just once. As regards this clone: What it binds is not known.

The rearrangement uses TRBV28 and TRBJ2-6, with TRBD1 matching 8 bases. This clonotype was obtained from a woman aged 18-30 years in good health and CMV-seronegative. The sample taken for sequencing was PBMCs. CDR3 bases: TGTGCCAGCACCCTGGGGTTTGGACAGGGTGTCCCTGGGGCCAACGTCCTGACTTTC. Protein: CASTLGFGQGVPGANVLTF.